A selection of T cell receptor beta chains follows, all from one sample in a study of type 1 and type 2 diabetes patients. TCRdb called the multiplex PCR reads again in MiXCR, with one record for every CDR3 protein. The repertoire includes 250,000 or so distinct CDR3 sequences, approximately 45% of them detected once, and approximately 15% sits in the top ten. The specimen was peripheral blood mononuclear cells (PBMCs). Receptor source: a man aged 18 to 35 with type 2 diabetes. The CDR3 runs from the conserved cysteine through the conserved F or W. Fields, in order: D gene, J gene, clone size, V gene, CDR3 protein, CDR3 DNA. D genes are given only for firm matches. Only part of the rows carry a size: once, few, many, or a class if the clone is expanded.

>.|TRBJ2-7|.|TRBV29-1
CSVELGRTYEQYF
TGCAGCGTTGAACTGGGGCGGACTTACGAGCAGTACTTC
>.|TRBJ2-7|.|TRBV6-5
CASIGENGYEQYF
TGTGCCAGCATAGGGGAAAATGGTTACGAGCAGTACTTC
>.|TRBJ2-7|few|TRBV19
CASSIQGGTVYEQYF
TGTGCCAGTAGTATACAGGGCGGGACCGTCTACGAGCAGTACTTC
>TRBD2|TRBJ2-7|few|TRBV10-3
CAISESREGEYF
TGTGCCATCAGTGAGTCGCGGGAGGGGGAGTACTTC
>TRBD2|TRBJ2-3|few|TRBV7-6
CASSLGGLAITDTQYF
TGTGCCAGCAGCTTAGGGGGACTAGCGATAACAGATACGCAGTATTTT
>.|TRBJ2-3|few|TRBV2
CASSDSTPHTQYF
TGTGCCAGCAGTGACTCTACCCCCCATACGCAGTATTTT
>.|TRBJ1-1|few|TRBV10-1
CASSRDTWNTEAFF
TGCGCCAGCAGCCGGGACACATGGAACACTGAAGCTTTCTTT
>.|TRBJ1-2|few|TRBV13
CASSLQGPSYGYTF
TGTGCCAGCAGCCTGCAGGGGCCGTCCTATGGCTACACCTTC
>.|TRBJ2-3|few|TRBV6-6
CASSPPGDTQYF
TGTGCCAGCAGCCCCCCCGGGGATACGCAGTATTTT
>TRBD1|TRBJ1-2|.|TRBV6-5
CASSYGTGEDYGYTF
TGTGCCAGCAGTTATGGGACAGGGGAGGATTATGGCTACACCTTC
>.|TRBJ2-2|.|TRBV5-1
CASSLAELGLNTGELFF
TGCGCCAGCAGCTTGGCCGAATTAGGGCTTAACACCGGGGAGCTGTTTTTT
>TRBD2|TRBJ2-7|.|TRBV4-2
CASSQDATSGGTTYEQYF
TGTGCCAGCAGCCAAGACGCGACTAGCGGGGGGACTACCTACGAGCAGTACTTC
>.|TRBJ2-1|.|TRBV4-1
CASSQVGKGNEQFF
TGCGCCAGCAGCCAAGTGGGTAAAGGGAATGAGCAGTTCTTC
>.|TRBJ1-5|.|TRBV4-1
CASSQVAAGPQHF
TGCGCCAGCAGCCAAGTCGCCGCCGGGCCCCAGCATTTT
>TRBD1|TRBJ1-6|.|TRBV2
CASSGGGQSNSPLHF
TGTGCCAGCAGTGGAGGGGGACAGTCGAACTCACCCCTCCACTTT
>.|TRBJ2-2|.|TRBV24-1
CATSGIFDTGELFF
TGTGCCACCAGCGGTATTTTCGACACCGGGGAGCTGTTTTTT
>.|TRBJ1-1|few|TRBV13
CASSLGLKNTEAFF
TGTGCCAGCAGCTTAGGCCTAAAGAACACTGAAGCTTTCTTT
>.|TRBJ1-5|once|TRBV2
CASSEADPNQPQHF
TGTGCCAGCAGTGAGGCCGACCCCAATCAGCCCCAGCATTTT
>.|TRBJ2-7|few|TRBV7-2
CASSTSSYEQYF
TGCGCCAGCAGCACCAGCTCCTACGAGCAGTACTTC
>.|TRBJ1-2|.|TRBV7-8
CASSLGDSPHGYTF
TGTGCCAGCAGCCTAGGGGACTCACCTCACGGCTACACCTTC
>TRBD2|TRBJ2-1|.|TRBV7-2
CASSLNPPRGLADYNEQFF
TGTGCCAGCAGCTTAAATCCCCCCCGTGGACTAGCGGACTACAATGAGCAGTTCTTC
>TRBD2|TRBJ2-7|.|TRBV5-1
CASARESSYEQYF
TGCGCCAGCGCGCGGGAGAGCTCCTACGAGCAGTACTTC
>.|TRBJ2-7|few|TRBV20-1
CSARDDVREQYF
TGCAGTGCTAGAGATGATGTGCGGGAGCAGTACTTC
>TRBD2|TRBJ2-7|few|TRBV28
CASSPSGTSSYEQYF
TGTGCCAGCAGCCCCTCCGGGACTAGTAGCTACGAGCAGTACTTC
>TRBD1|TRBJ2-1|.|TRBV10-3
CASSRRDRGDEQFF
TGTGCCAGCAGTAGGCGGGACAGGGGAGACGAGCAGTTCTTC
>.|TRBJ1-1|.|TRBV19
CASSGGGKGAFF
TGTGCCAGTAGTGGTGGGGGGAAGGGTGCTTTCTTT
>.|TRBJ1-2|many|TRBV20-1
CSALMGGYTF
TGCAGTGCGCTTATGGGGGGCTACACCTTC
>.|TRBJ2-7|.|TRBV29-1
CSVKRGNSYEQYF
TGCAGCGTCAAACGGGGCAACTCCTACGAGCAGTACTTC